One and the same sample provided the 21 T cell receptor beta chains below, sequenced in a study of resident and recirculating memory T cells in vitiligo (dated by TCRdb to between 2017 and 2018). The method behind the library was the immunoSEQ multiplex PCR assay. In TCRdb, the immuneACCESS table is reduced to in-frame sequences with V and J assigned. These tables do not hold every clone; where another copy was compared, an unresolved V gene accounts for under half, and the others remain unexplained. For this sample there are 40,000 to 50,000 clones; nearly 95% appear just once. The ten largest clonotypes hold around 5% of the sample. Sequencing was done on a sample of blood. The receptors were gathered from a male donor with vitiligo.

The chain carries TRBV30 and TRBJ1-4; weak D call: TRBD1 (5 bases). Germline lookup yields CDR1 GTSNPN and CDR2 SVGIG (reference sequence). CDR3 length equals 14 residues. V lost 7 bases to trimming and J lost 11 bases, with 23 bases between them. The CDR3 DNA follows: TGTGCCTATACCCCAGGAGGGGTGAAAAGGAAACTGTTTTTT. Its protein is CAYTPGGVKRKLFF.

The V call is TRBV5-1, the J call TRBJ2-7; 7 bases line up with TRBD2. Germline V lookup: CDR1 SGHRS, CDR2 YFSETQ. This CDR3 region has 13 residues. The V gene end was trimmed by 7 bases and the J gene end by 0 bases; junction bases not matched to a gene: 4. This chain's CDR3 is CASSRGDSYEQYF. CDR3 DNA sequence: TGCGCCAGCTCACGGGGGGACTCCTACGAGCAGTACTTC. The variable domain in full, with the rest retrieved from reference TRBV5-1 and TRBJ2-7, is KAGVTQTPRYLIKTRGQQVTLSCSPISGHRSVSWYQQTPGQGLQFLFEYFSETQRNKGNFPGRFSGRQFSNSRSEMNVSTLELGDSALYLCASSRGDSYEQYFGPGTRLTVT.

The V gene is TRBV7-9, the J gene TRBJ2-5, with D tentatively TRBD1 (5 bases). Deletions cut 5 bases from V and 1 base from J, with 14 bases between. This CDR3 comprises 15 residues. Looked up from germline, CDR1 is SEHNR and CDR2 is FQNEAQ (reference sequence). CDR3 sequence: CASSPYRHPQETQYF. The CDR3 DNA reads TGTGCCAGCAGCCCGTACAGGCACCCCCAAGAGACCCAGTACTTC.

This rearrangement joins TRBV6-4 to TRBJ2-3; the match to TRBD2 covers 14 bases. The V gene end was trimmed by 3 bases and the J gene end by 4 bases; junction bases not matched to a gene: 0. The CDR3 runs to 15 residues. Germline CDR1 is MRHNA and CDR2 is SNTAGT. The CDR3 bases are TGTGCCAGCAGTGAGACTAGCGGGGGGGCAGATACGCAGTATTTT. Translating gives CASSETSGGADTQYF.

The V gene is TRBV21-1, the J gene TRBJ1-1. TRBV21-1 is designated a pseudogene. CDR3 length: 14 amino acids. The CDR3 region is CASSKPTMNTEAFF. CDR3 in DNA: TGTGCCAGCAGCAAACCTACGATGAACACTGAAGCTTTCTTT.

This rearrangement joins TRBV5-1 to TRBJ2-1; 7 bases match TRBD1. The CDR3 loop spans 14 amino acids. Trimming cost V 4 bases and J 6 bases; bases outside gene matches: 7. The germline V gene encodes CDR1 SGHRS and CDR2 YFSETQ. CDR3 sequence reads: CASSHQGEGNEQFF. The DNA of the CDR3 is TGCGCCAGCAGCCATCAGGGGGAAGGCAATGAGCAGTTCTTC.

V usage is TRBV5-6 and J usage is TRBJ2-3; unclear D gene. The CDR3 consists of 13 residues. Germline values: CDR1 SGHDT, CDR2 YYEEEE. Trimming stripped 2 bases from V and 5 bases from J, with 9 bases between. The CDR3 nucleotides are TGTGCCAGCAGCTTCTTCTTAGAAGATACGCAGTATTTT. Its translation: CASSFFLEDTQYF.

The chain recombines TRBV19 with TRBJ2-2; D gene uncertain. CDR1 is LNHDA, CDR2 SQIVND, per germline (reference sequence). Trimming pared 5 bases from V and 5 bases from J, leaving 18 bases between. CDR3 length equals 16 residues. The DNA for the CDR3 is TGTGCCAGTAGTCTCCACCTCCCTGCCGGGACCGGGGAGCTGTTTTTT. Translation: CASSLHLPAGTGELFF.

The gene calls are TRBV4-2 and TRBJ2-2; 13 bases are shared with TRBD2. The germline V gene encodes CDR1 LGHNA and CDR2 YNFKEQ. The CDR3 is 16 residues long. The ends lost 6 bases at V and 2 bases at J; junction bases unmatched: 3. The CDR3 DNA sequence: TGTGCCAGCAGGCAGGGACTAGCGGGAAACACCGGGGAGCTGTTTTTT. Protein sequence: CASRQGLAGNTGELFF.

The rearrangement links TRBV5-4 to TRBJ1-6; D not certain. The CDR3 sequence is 14 residues long. The germline CDR1 and CDR2 sequences are SGHNT and YYREEE (reference sequence). Trimming cost V 4 bases and J 8 bases, with 13 bases left between them. The CDR3 DNA sequence: TGTGCCAGCAGCCGGGGTAATGGGGATTCACCCCTCCACTTT. Its translation is CASSRGNGDSPLHF.

This clone has just a few counts. The V call is TRBV15, the J call TRBJ1-2, with D uncertain. Trimming took 4 bases from V and 6 from J, leaving 6 bases between them. This CDR3 comprises 11 residues. Per germline, CDR1 LNHNV and CDR2 YYDKDF (reference sequence). CDR3 loop: CATSNGHGYTF. The CDR3 DNA follows: TGTGCCACCAGCAACGGTCATGGCTACACCTTC.

This clone was observed a single time. J is TRBJ1-1 and V is TRBV12-5; the D is unclear. The length of the CDR3 is 14 residues. Germline V lookup: CDR1 LGHNT, CDR2 FRNRAP. V dropped 5 bases and J dropped 5 bases, with 15 bases sitting between them. The CDR3 nucleotides read TGTGCTAGTGGTCGGTCCACCCGGGAGACTGAAGCTTTCTTT. This gives the protein CASGRSTRETEAFF.

DNA for the CDR3: TGTGCCAGCAGCTTAGAGCCTGGACAGGGTGGAGTAACCGGGGAGCTGTTTTTT. It encodes CASSLEPGQGGVTGELFF. The chain uses TRBV11-3 and TRBJ2-2, with 8 bases matching TRBD1. Trimming at V came to 0 bases and at J to 5 bases, leaving 11 bases not matched to a gene. This CDR3 region has 18 residues. Germline CDR1 and CDR2: SGHNT and YENEEA.

The rearrangement links TRBV29-1 to TRBJ2-3, with TRBD2 matching over 7 bases. The length of the CDR3 is 15 residues. In germline, CDR1 is SQVTM, CDR2 ANQGSEA. The V gene end was trimmed by 3 bases and the J gene end by 4 bases; junction bases not matched to a gene: 10. As DNA, the CDR3 is TGCAGCGTTGATGGGGACGGGGGGTTGGCAGATACGCAGTATTTT. This sequence encodes CSVDGDGGLADTQYF.

V usage is TRBV9 and J usage is TRBJ1-2; D gene ambiguous. The CDR3 has 15 residues. V lost 0 bases and J lost 8, with 17 bases in between. Germline CDR1 reads SGDLS; CDR2 reads YYNGEE. The CDR3 DNA is TGTGCCAGCAGCGTAGTTCCAGGTCGAGAAGGCGGCTACACCTTC. Its protein is CASSVVPGREGGYTF.

This clone has more than one count but fewer than ten. The rearrangement joins TRBV15 to TRBJ2-7, with 9 bases lining up with TRBD1. After removal of 3 bases from V and 7 bases from J, the junction contained 13 bases not matched to a gene. The CDR3 loop spans 16 amino acids. Per germline, CDR1 LNHNV and CDR2 YYDKDF (reference sequence). In nucleotides, the CDR3 is TGTGCCACCAGCAGGGCCGTCGGGACAGGGATTGGAGAGCAGTACTTC. Its protein is CATSRAVGTGIGEQYF.

This chain connects TRBV25-1 to TRBJ2-1, with TRBD1 as a possible D gene (6 bases). Trimming shortened V by 6 bases and J by 6 bases, and 21 bases separated the two germline ends. Germline CDR1 MGHDK, CDR2 SYGVNS. This CDR3 has 16 residues. The CDR3 DNA follows: TGTGCCAGCAGCCCTACGTGGGGGCGAGGGGCCAATGAGCAGTTCTTC. Translated, it gives CASSPTWGRGANEQFF.

The chain carries TRBV19 and TRBJ1-2, with D possibly matching TRBD1 (5 bases). The CDR3 has 16 residues. V was pared by 3 bases and J by 0 bases, with 14 bases between. The germline gives CDR1 LNHDA, CDR2 SQIVND (reference sequence). CDR3 sequence reads: CASSIPGGSANYGYTF. CDR3 DNA: TGTGCCAGTAGTATCCCGGGGGGGTCCGCTAACTATGGCTACACCTTC.

The chain links TRBV28 to TRBJ1-2; 8 positions agree with TRBD1. CDR1 and CDR2 from the germline V gene are MDHEN and SYDVKM. The CDR3 runs to 14 residues. J gave up 3 bases and V 2 bases, and 2 bases lay outside the gene matches. The CDR3 region is CASSLGRGHYGYTF. The DNA for the CDR3 is TGTGCCAGCAGTTTAGGCAGGGGGCACTATGGCTACACCTTC.

This rearrangement joins TRBV30 to TRBJ2-6; 8 positions agree with TRBD1. V dropped 0 bases and J dropped 2; count of bases not matched to a gene: 15. This CDR3 region has 20 residues. Germline loops: CDR1 GTSNPN, CDR2 SVGIG (reference sequence). Here the CDR3 DNA reads TGTGCCTGGAGTGTATCCCATGCGAGACAGGGGATTGCTGGGGCCAACGTCCTGACTTTC. Encoded protein: CAWSVSHARQGIAGANVLTF.

This clone was seen a single time. The chain combines TRBV5-8 with TRBJ1-1; TRBD1 matches 9 bases. CDR1 is SGHTS, CDR2 YDEGEE, per germline. With V trimmed by 5 bases and J by 4 bases, 6 bases remained unmatched. This CDR3 is 14 amino acids long. CDR3 nucleotides: TGTGCCAGCAGTTATATACAGGGGGCCACTGAAGCTTTCTTT. Its translation is CASSYIQGATEAFF.